This T cell receptor (beta chain) was found in a study of cytomegalovirus exposure and HLA in healthy donors. Regarding the study as a whole: Most TCR sequences were uncommon, yet certain public TCRs appeared in many donors.

Sequencing was performed with immunoSEQ multiplex PCR; in TCRdb, only in-frame clones are kept and a portion is missing. The sample has about 220,000 clones; 85% to 95% are singletons. Germline CDR1 and CDR2: MDHEN and SYDVKM. The CDR3 runs to 15 residues. J was trimmed by 7 bases and V by 5 bases; bases with no gene match: 11. As to this clone: Its antigen is as yet unknown.

Separation from the roughly 680-subject first cohort characterized the roughly 130-subject validation cohort, to which the donors belonged. V gene TRBV28 combines with J gene TRBJ2-1; TRBD1 matches 7 bases. The sequencing sample was made of PBMCs. This TCR derives from a woman between 18 and 29 years old in good health and CMV-seronegative. The DNA for the CDR3 is TGTGCCAGCAGTCCCCCGGTAGGGGGCATGAATGAGCAGTTCTTC. Translation gives CASSPPVGGMNEQFF.